The 26 T cell receptor beta chains below come from one sample, sequenced in a study of memory CD4+ T cells and cytomegalovirus serostatus. Clones were sequenced by immunoSEQ multiplex PCR, and TCRdb holds only the in-frame ones, with some missing. The sample lists some 53,000 clones, roughly 78% occurring once. The sort gate was single viable CD3+CD4+CD8-CD45RO+ cells for memory CD4+ T cells. The sequenced material came from memory CD4+ T cells from blood. The receptors here all came from an adult in good health and CMV-seronegative.

The chain joins TRBV6-1 to TRBJ2-2; no reliable D call. Trimming pared 1 base from V and 1 base from J, leaving 4 bases between. The CDR3 length is 14 residues. CDR1 and CDR2 from the germline V gene are MNHNS and SASEGT. The CDR3 loop is CASSEVGNTGELFF. The CDR3 nucleotides are TGTGCCAGCAGTGAAGTCGGGAACACCGGGGAGCTGTTTTTT.

Here the CDR3 DNA reads TGCGCCAGCAGCTTGTTTTTACAGGGTGCCATTAATTCACCCCTCCACTTT. Its protein is CASSLFLQGAINSPLHF. The chain uses TRBV5-1 and TRBJ1-6; D is possibly TRBD1 (6 bases). V was trimmed by 1 base and J by 6 bases, leaving 17 bases between them. Germline CDR1 and CDR2: SGHRS and YFSETQ. The CDR3 length is 17 residues.

This rearrangement joins TRBV7-2 to TRBJ2-3; 10 positions match TRBD2. The V gene end was trimmed by 1 base and the J gene end by 10 bases; junction bases not matched to a gene: 8. Germline loops: CDR1 SGHTA, CDR2 FQGNSA. The CDR3 runs to 15 residues. The CDR3 bases are TGTGCCAGCAGCTTAGATGGGCTAGCGGGGGCCTCGCAGTATTTT. Amino acids: CASSLDGLAGASQYF.

The genes are TRBV9 and TRBJ2-5, with D perhaps TRBD1 (5 bases). The V gene's germline CDR1 is SGDLS and CDR2 YYNGEE. The CDR3 consists of 13 residues. Deletions cut 0 bases from V and 3 bases from J, with 6 bases between. The chain's CDR3 is CASSVEQEETQYF. CDR3 DNA: TGTGCCAGCAGCGTAGAACAGGAAGAGACCCAGTACTTC.

The gene calls are TRBV7-6 and TRBJ2-1; 11 bases agree with TRBD2. V was pared by 4 bases and J by 7 bases, with 9 bases of the junction left unmatched. Germline V gives CDR1 SGHVS, CDR2 FNYEAQ. The CDR3 totals 16 residues. In nucleotides, the CDR3 is TGTGCCAGCAGCTCCAGTAGCGGGGGGGCCGGGAATGAGCAGTTCTTC. Translating it yields CASSSSSGGAGNEQFF.

J is TRBJ2-7 and V is TRBV21-1; the tabulated D call, TRBD1, remains unverified against the DNA. TRBV21-1 is shown as a pseudogene. The CDR3 loop spans 18 amino acids. The CDR3 spells CASRISRGRRIKNYEQYF. CDR3 nucleotide sequence: TGTGCCAGCAGGATATCCAGGGGGCGCCGGATTAAGAACTACGAGCAGTACTTC.

This chain joins TRBV5-6 and TRBJ2-1; TRBD1 aligns across 7 bases. V lost 4 bases, J lost 3 bases, and 7 bases stayed unmatched. This CDR3 region has 15 residues. In germline, CDR1 is SGHDT, CDR2 YYEEEE. The CDR3 DNA sequence: TGTGCCAGCAGCCGTACCAGGGGGTTCTACAATGAGCAGTTCTTC. Translated, it gives CASSRTRGFYNEQFF.

The chain has TRBV29-1 and TRBJ2-2; D is possibly TRBD2 (6 bases). Germline V lookup: CDR1 SQVTM, CDR2 ANQGSEA. CDR3 length equals 12 residues. Trimming left V 6 bases short and J 6 bases short, with 11 bases between. In DNA form, the CDR3 reads TGCAGCGTCGATCCTAGCGCCGGGGAGCTGTTTTTT. The encoded protein is CSVDPSAGELFF.

J is TRBJ2-5 and V is TRBV2, with D tentatively TRBD1 or TRBD2 (6 bases each). Germline V gives CDR1 SNHLY, CDR2 FYNNEI. Trimming took off 4 bases at V and 2 bases at J, with 17 bases between the two ends. The CDR3 length is 16 residues. The CDR3 nucleotides are TGTGCCAGCAGTGTTATCTGGGGGGCCCTTCAAGAGACCCAGTACTTC. Translating gives CASSVIWGALQETQYF.

V gene TRBV6-5 combines with J gene TRBJ2-3, with D perhaps matching TRBD2 (6 bases). V was pared by 5 bases and J by 12 bases, with 15 bases between. The CDR3 sequence is 12 residues long. Germline lookup yields CDR1 MNHEY and CDR2 SVGAGI. In DNA, the CDR3 is TGTGCCAGCAGTACCGGGACTCGAATTCAGTATTTT. This codes for CASSTGTRIQYF.

In this sample, this clone turned up a few times. The chain joins TRBV5-1 to TRBJ2-1, with 8 nucleotides matching TRBD2. With 7 bases clipped from V and 2 bases from J, the junction kept 5 bases outside the gene matches. In germline, CDR1 is SGHRS, CDR2 YFSETQ. The CDR3 extends over 14 amino acids. DNA of the CDR3: TGCGCCAGCTGTCGGGGGGGGGCCTACAATGAGCAGTTCTTC. The encoded protein is CASCRGGAYNEQFF.

The genes are TRBV28 and TRBJ1-2; D is possibly TRBD1 (6 bases). CDR1 is MDHEN and CDR2 is SYDVKM in the germline V gene. The CDR3 runs to 15 residues. Trimming took off 5 bases at V and 4 bases at J, with 17 bases between the two ends. The CDR3 protein is CASSLGTPLSYGYTF. The CDR3 nucleotides are TGTGCCAGCAGTCTCGGGACACCACTCAGCTATGGCTACACCTTC.

This clone was seen a handful of times. This chain joins TRBV5-1 and TRBJ1-1; D is uncertain. The CDR3 has 13 residues. Trimming shortened V by 5 bases and J by 5 bases, and 13 bases separated the two germline ends. Germline lookup yields CDR1 SGHRS and CDR2 YFSETQ. CDR3 bases: TGCGCCAGCAGATCGACTCTAGAGACTGAAGCTTTCTTT. It translates to CASRSTLETEAFF.

The chain joins TRBV25-1 to TRBJ1-3; TRBD1 agrees at 10 bases. The germline gives CDR1 MGHDK, CDR2 SYGVNS. The CDR3 is made up of 16 amino acids. Trimming at V came to 3 bases and at J to 3 bases, leaving 5 bases not matched to a gene. The CDR3, as DNA: TGTGCCAGCAGTGATTCCGGGACAGGGGTTGGAAACACCATATATTTT. Its protein product is CASSDSGTGVGNTIYF.

The chain recombines TRBV18 with TRBJ1-2; 10 nucleotides align to TRBD1. The germline V gene has CDR1 KGHSH and CDR2 LQKENI. V gave up 3 bases and J gave up 5 bases; unmatched junction bases: 9. The CDR3 is made up of 16 amino acids. The CDR3 nucleotides are TGTGCCAGCTCACCTGGGACAGGGGCGGCGAGATATGGCTACACCTTC. Residues: CASSPGTGAARYGYTF.

V is TRBV5-4 and J is TRBJ1-2, with D hard to call. The CDR3 consists of 13 residues. Germline V CDR1 and CDR2: SGHNT, YYREEE (reference sequence). V lost 6 bases to trimming and J lost 8 bases, with 17 bases between them. The CDR3 reads CASKGAQLGGYTF. In DNA form, the CDR3 reads TGTGCCAGCAAGGGCGCCCAGCTAGGAGGCTACACCTTC. The complete variable domain, with remaining parts taken from reference TRBV5-4 and TRBJ1-2, reads ETGVTQSPTHLIKTRGQQVTLRCSSQSGHNTVSWYQQALGQGPQFIFQYYREEENGRGNFPPRFSGLQFPNYSSELNVNALELDDSALYLCASKGAQLGGYTFGSGTRLTVV.

This clone showed up just once. Sequence at one end of the junction differs from germline and may be a read error. V usage is TRBV23-1 and J usage is TRBJ1-6; possible D gene TRBD1, 5 bases. TRBV23-1 is designated an ORF whose function remains uncertain. CDR3 length: 10 amino acids. The CDR3 bases are TGCGCCAGCAGTTACCCGGGACTTCGCTTT. Amino acid sequence: CASSYPGLRF.

The CDR3 nucleotides are TGTGCCAGCAGTTACGGACAGACCGTTAATGAAAAACTGTTTTTT. Translated: CASSYGQTVNEKLFF. The genes are TRBV6-6 and TRBJ1-4, with TRBD1 as a possible D gene (6 bases). Germline assignment: CDR1 MNHNY and CDR2 SVGAGI (reference sequence). The V end lost 2 bases, the J end lost 4 bases, and 11 bases lay between the germline ends. CDR3 size: 15 residues.

This clone was seen a single time. The V gene is TRBV5-6, the J gene TRBJ2-2; no clear D. The V and J ends lost 2 bases and 7 bases respectively, with 15 bases between them. CDR1 is SGHDT, CDR2 YYEEEE, per germline. The CDR3 sequence is 15 residues long. CDR3 sequence (DNA): TGTGCCAGCAGCTTAGGACCCCTGGTGGACGGGGAGCTGTTTTTT. Amino acid sequence: CASSLGPLVDGELFF.

This sequence joins TRBV28 and TRBJ1-5; D gene ambiguous. Germline V gene lookup returns CDR1 MDHEN and CDR2 SYDVKM. The V and J ends lost 3 bases and 7 bases respectively, with 16 bases between them. CDR3 length: 15 residues. The CDR3 DNA follows: TGTGCCAGCAGTTTCGAATGGGCGGTTGGACAGCCCCAGCATTTT. This codes for CASSFEWAVGQPQHF.

The table lists this clone with a few counts. V gene TRBV5-6 combines with J gene TRBJ2-3; 10 bases are a match to TRBD2. CDR3 length: 18 residues. Germline loops: CDR1 SGHDT, CDR2 YYEEEE. J lost 0 bases, V lost 1 base, and 8 bases had no gene match. CDR3 sequence reads: CASSLLAGGPDSTDTQYF. The CDR3 coding sequence is TGTGCCAGCAGCTTGTTAGCGGGGGGCCCCGATAGCACAGATACGCAGTATTTT.

The chain is built from TRBV18 and TRBJ1-5; D might be TRBD1 (6 bases). From germline, CDR1 is KGHSH and CDR2 LQKENI. Trimming left V 4 bases short and J 3 bases short, with 10 bases between. The CDR3 is 14 amino acids. DNA for the CDR3: TGTGCCAGCTCACTTGGACAGTTCAATCAGCCCCAGCATTTT. It yields the protein CASSLGQFNQPQHF.

V gene TRBV27 combines with J gene TRBJ1-1, with 8 bases fitting TRBD1. V gave up 7 bases and J gave up 8 bases; unmatched junction bases: 12. In germline, CDR1 is MNHEY, CDR2 SMNVEV (reference sequence). The CDR3 covers 14 residues. Here the CDR3 reads CASKKTDRVGEAFF. CDR3 nucleotide sequence: TGTGCCAGCAAGAAGACGGACAGGGTAGGAGAAGCTTTCTTT.

This clone occurred a few times. The chain recombines TRBV11-3 with TRBJ1-5, with D uncertain. Per germline, CDR1 SGHNT and CDR2 YENEEA. The CDR3 runs 10 residues. Trimming shortened V by 7 bases and J by 9 bases, and 7 bases separated the two germline ends. CDR3 in amino acids: CASTSPPQHF. Here the CDR3 DNA reads TGTGCCAGCACCTCGCCGCCCCAGCATTTT.

The V gene is TRBV2, the J gene TRBJ1-2, with D hard to call. With 7 bases removed from V and 3 bases from J, the gap between germline ends came to 12 bases. The germline V gene encodes CDR1 SNHLY and CDR2 FYNNEI. This CDR3 has 13 amino acids. The CDR3 DNA follows: TGTGCCAGCACTCCCGGCTCACACTATGGCTACACCTTC. Amino acid sequence: CASTPGSHYGYTF.

This chain uses TRBV5-6 with TRBJ2-5; TRBD2 aligns across 10 bases. Germline assignment: CDR1 SGHDT and CDR2 YYEEEE. With 3 bases clipped from V and 6 bases from J, the junction kept 11 bases outside the gene matches. The CDR3 loop spans 16 amino acids. The CDR3 bases are TGTGCCAGCAGCTGGAATCTAGCGGGGGCCGGAAAGACCCAGTACTTC. It is translated as CASSWNLAGAGKTQYF. The entire variable domain, with the rest obtained from reference TRBV5-6 and TRBJ2-5, is as follows: DAGVTQSPTHLIKTRGQQVTLRCSPKSGHDTVSWYQQALGQGPQFIFQYYEEEERQRGNFPDRFSGHQFPNYSSELNVNALLLGDSALYLCASSWNLAGAGKTQYFGPGTRLLVL.